The rows below give T cell receptor beta chains drawn from one sample of a study of vaccination and CD4 T cells after COVID-19. Their cognate antigens are unknown. TCRdb passed the PCR reads through MiXCR, listing each CDR3 protein once. The table shows about 26,000 distinct CDR3 sequences, with around three fifths occurring only once. What was sequenced was CD4+ T cells from blood, cultured in vitro. The receptor source for this set is a human donor who had recovered from COVID-19. The CDR3 runs from the conserved cysteine through the conserved F or W. A D gene is named only where the DNA matches it firmly. Rows give clone size only sometimes, using once, few, many, or a class for an expanded clone.

V,J,D,size,DNA,CDR3
TRBV24-1,TRBJ2-3,TRBD2,once,TGTGCCACCAGTGATTTTGTCCCCGAGACTAGCGGGAGGGGCAGAGATACGCAGTATTTT,CATSDFVPETSGRGRDTQYF
TRBV20-1,TRBJ1-6,-,-,TGCAGTGCTAGAGCGGGGGTAGGGATACCCCTCCACTTT,CSARAGVGIPLHF
TRBV6-1,TRBJ2-4,-,-,TGTGCCAGCCTCCCCACAATAGCCAAAAACATTCAGTACTTC,CASLPTIAKNIQYF
TRBV7-2,TRBJ2-7,-,-,TGTGCCAGCAGCTTCGAACGGGACAACGAGCAGTACTTC,CASSFERDNEQYF
TRBV5-1,TRBJ2-1,-,-,TGCGCCAGCAGCTTCGGGACTGGCAAGGGTAGCAATGAGCAGTTCTTC,CASSFGTGKGSNEQFF
TRBV24-1,TRBJ2-3,TRBD2,-,TGTGCCACCAGTGACCCGGGACTAGCGGGAGCAGATACGCAGTATTTT,CATSDPGLAGADTQYF
TRBV27,TRBJ2-6,TRBD1,-,TGTGCCAGCAGTTTCGGGACAGCAGGGGCCAACGTCCTGACTTTC,CASSFGTAGANVLTF
TRBV7-2,TRBJ2-7,-,-,TGTGCCAGCAGCTTGGTGGGGGCGATGGTCTACTTC,CASSLVGAMVYF
TRBV7-2,TRBJ2-5,-,-,TGTGCCAGCAGCCAAAGGAGGGCCCCAGAGACCCAGTACTTC,CASSQRRAPETQYF
TRBV20-1,TRBJ2-7,-,once,TGCAGTGCACGGAAGGGGGATTACGAGCAGTACTTC,CSARKGDYEQYF
TRBV20-1,TRBJ1-5,-,few,TGCAGTGCTAGAGTTAGTAGCGGAGGGCAGGGGATTGGGTATAGCAATCAGCCCCAGCATTTT,CSARVSSGGQGIGYSNQPQHF
TRBV28,TRBJ1-5,-,few,TGTGCCAGCAGGGAGCAGCCCCAGCATTTT,CASREQPQHF
TRBV11-3,TRBJ1-1,-,-,TGTGCCAGCAGCGCGGGGGGGGTTGGCACTGAAGCTTTCTTT,CASSAGGVGTEAFF
TRBV6-1,TRBJ2-2,-,few,TGTGCCAGCACCCGTGGTGGGAACACCGGGGAGCTGTTTTTT,CASTRGGNTGELFF
TRBV6-1,TRBJ2-2,-,-,TGTGCCAGCTGTGTCGGGGCCCACACCGGGGAGCTGTTTTTT,CASCVGAHTGELFF
TRBV18,TRBJ2-1,TRBD2,-,TGTGCCAGCTCACCACCAGGGGAGGGTGAGCAGTTCTTC,CASSPPGEGEQFF
TRBV19,TRBJ1-5,TRBD1,few,TGTGCCAGTAGCCGTCGACAGGGGTCGCAGCCCCAGCATTTT,CASSRRQGSQPQHF
TRBV20-1,TRBJ1-2,TRBD1,few,TGCAGTGCTACGACAGGGACCTATGGCTACACCTTC,CSATTGTYGYTF
TRBV6-2/TRBV6-3,TRBJ1-5,TRBD1,-,TGTGCCAGCAGTTATACGGGACAGGGAGGTCAGCCCCAGCATTTT,CASSYTGQGGQPQHF
TRBV24-1,TRBJ1-1,-,-,TGTGCCACCAGTGAAGAAGGGTCTGGCACTGAAGCTTTCTTT,CATSEEGSGTEAFF
TRBV15,TRBJ2-2,-,-,TGTGCCACCAGCAGAGCCCCTGGGCAGGTTAGCACCGGGGAGCTGTTTTTT,CATSRAPGQVSTGELFF
TRBV6-1,TRBJ1-5,-,medium-sized,TGTGCCAGCAGCTCTCAAGGTTGGGGAAATCAGCCCCAGCATTTT,CASSSQGWGNQPQHF
TRBV20-1,TRBJ1-3,-,few,TGCAGTGCCTCAGTCACCTCTGGAAACACCATATATTTT,CSASVTSGNTIYF
TRBV6-2/TRBV6-3,TRBJ2-3,-,-,TGTGCCAGCATTAACCTGGCGGGTCGGAGCACAGATACGCAGTATTTT,CASINLAGRSTDTQYF
TRBV20-1,TRBJ2-4,-,-,TGCAGTGCTAGAGAACAGGGCTTAGCCAAAAACATTCAGTACTTC,CSAREQGLAKNIQYF
TRBV7-8,TRBJ2-3,-,few,TGTGCCAGCAGCTTAGTTGGGGGCTCGAGAGCAGATACGCAGTATTTT,CASSLVGGSRADTQYF
TRBV28,TRBJ1-2,-,once,TGTGCCAGCAGTTTAACCTCAGGGTACTATGGCTACACCTTC,CASSLTSGYYGYTF
TRBV19,TRBJ2-5,TRBD1,-,TGTGCCAGTAGTATGGAGATCGGGGGACAGGGCCGCCAAGAGACCCAGTACTTC,CASSMEIGGQGRQETQYF
TRBV6-5,TRBJ1-1,-,few,TGTGCCAGCAGTTCCCGGTACACTGAAGCTTTCTTT,CASSSRYTEAFF
TRBV24-1,TRBJ2-4,-,-,TGTGCCACCAGTCCCGGGGGCGATCCCAAAAACATTCAGTACTTC,CATSPGGDPKNIQYF
TRBV5-5,TRBJ1-6,TRBD1,-,TGTGCCAGCAGCTTGGGGGACAGCTTTAATTCACCCCTCCACTTT,CASSLGDSFNSPLHF
TRBV6-1,TRBJ2-3,-,-,TGTGCCAGCAAAACAGGGAGTGAGGCAGATACGCAGTATTTT,CASKTGSEADTQYF
TRBV6-2/TRBV6-3,TRBJ2-1,TRBD2,-,TGTGCCAGCAGATACCCCGGGACTAGCGGAAACAATGAGCAGTTCTTC,CASRYPGTSGNNEQFF
TRBV19,TRBJ1-1,-,few,TGTGCCAGTAGGACAACCCGGCGGGGGGCTAACACTGAAGCTTTCTTT,CASRTTRRGANTEAFF
TRBV12-3/TRBV12-4,TRBJ1-5,-,-,TGTGCCAGCAGTCGGTTCCAGGGAGGGAATCAGCCCCAGCATTTT,CASSRFQGGNQPQHF